Shown below are 6 T cell receptor beta chains from a single sample sequenced in a study of T cell responses to AZD1222 COVID-19 vaccine. The method was immunoSEQ multiplex PCR; TCRdb's version includes in-frame clones alone and lacks a portion of them. The sample includes about 110,000 clones, roughly nine tenths of them seen just once. Sequencing used peripheral blood, obtained on day 0 of MenACWY control vaccination. Every receptor here comes from an adult in good health.

The V gene is TRBV7-8, the J gene TRBJ1-1; D remains ambiguous. This CDR3 contains 14 residues. Trimming removed 1 base from V and 0 bases from J, with 6 bases in between. In germline, CDR1 is SGHVS, CDR2 FQNEAQ. The CDR3 coding sequence is TGTGCCAGCAGCTTAGGGCTGATGAACACTGAAGCTTTCTTT. Translation: CASSLGLMNTEAFF.

The rearrangement uses TRBV2 and TRBJ1-1; D gene uncertain. This CDR3 region has 14 residues. V lost 4 bases and J 1 base, leaving 10 bases between the germline ends. In germline, CDR1 is SNHLY, CDR2 FYNNEI. This CDR3 is CASSGRTANTEAFF. For the CDR3, the DNA is TGTGCCAGCAGTGGTCGGACTGCGAACACTGAAGCTTTCTTT.

The CDR3 nucleotides read TGCAGCGTTGAAATAGGACAGGGGGACTCCTACGAGCAGTACTTC. This codes for CSVEIGQGDSYEQYF. V is TRBV29-1 and J is TRBJ2-7; TRBD1 matches at 10 bases. Germline V gives CDR1 SQVTM, CDR2 ANQGSEA. The junction had 4 bases not matched to a gene; V was cut back by 2 bases and J by 0 bases. This CDR3 has 15 residues.

This clone was observed once. This chain connects TRBV19 to TRBJ1-3; D remains ambiguous. Per the germline V gene, CDR1 is LNHDA and CDR2 is SQIVND (reference sequence). The CDR3 runs to 16 residues. Trimming removed 4 bases from V and 0 bases from J, with 13 bases in between. For the CDR3, the DNA is TGTGCCAGTAGTACCCGGACCCAAGCCTCTGGAAACACCATATATTTT. Protein product: CASSTRTQASGNTIYF. Full variable domain (missing parts from reference TRBV19 and TRBJ1-3): DGGITQSPKYLFRKEGQNVTLSCEQNLNHDAMYWYRQDPGQGLRLIYYSQIVNDFQKGDIAEGYSVSREKKESFPLTVTSAQKNPTAFYLCASSTRTQASGNTIYFGEGSWLTVV.

CDR3 loop: CASRLGQGFHEQFF. CDR3 nucleotides: TGTGCCAGCAGATTGGGACAGGGCTTCCATGAGCAGTTCTTC. This sequence joins TRBV3-1 (or the pseudogene TRBV3-2) and TRBJ2-1, with 9 bases matching TRBD1. The germline V gene has CDR1 LGHDT and CDR2 YNNKEL (reference sequence). CDR3 size: 14 residues. The trim removed 6 bases at V and 8 bases at J, leaving 8 bases unmatched.

The chain recombines TRBV10-3 with TRBJ1-6; 7 bases map to TRBD1. CDR1 and CDR2 (germline): ENHRY, SYGVKD. V lost 7 bases to trimming and J lost 3 bases; unmatched junction nucleotides: 12. The CDR3 is made up of 17 amino acids. CDR3 bases: TGTGCCATCAATGACGTCGGGACAGACCTCTATAATTCACCCCTCCACTTT. This codes for CAINDVGTDLYNSPLHF.